This TCR beta chain appears in the sequencing data of a study of regulatory T cells in long-lasting Graves disease (dated by TCRdb to the early 2020s). Some background on the complete study: Patients with newly diagnosed Graves' disease had been on antithyroid drugs for under 3 months. Patients with persistent Graves' disease were compared with patients with newly diagnosed Graves' disease using TCR sequencing and RNA sequencing of peripheral blood. TCR sequencing covered about 13 persistent and some 20 newly diagnosed Graves' disease patients, 33 samples in total. The study was conducted in China and was registered as a clinical trial.

Explained via the paper, the time point label denotes: newly diagnosed GD, antithyroid drugs for less than 3 months. RNA was extracted from PBMCs in TRIzol for both TCR sequencing and RNA sequencing. The diagnosis of Graves' disease followed American Thyroid Association guidelines. Recruitment of patients was carried out at an endocrinology department in Xi'an, China. Each patient gave approximately 9.7 milliliters of peripheral blood, collected in an EDTA anticoagulant tube. Ficoll Paque Plus density gradient separation was used to isolate PBMCs, and no further T cell sorting was performed. An Agilent 2100 Bioanalyzer and agarose gel were used to check RNA quality, and a NanoDrop 2000 was used to measure RNA concentration. The full study reports these points: Persistent patients shared more public clonotypes among themselves (around 3,000) than newly diagnosed patients did (roughly 920). Sequencing and analysis were limited to the TCR beta chain. TRBV28, TRBJ1-2 and TRBJ2-5 were preferentially used in persistent disease, while TRBV20-1 and TRBJ2-1 were favored in newly diagnosed disease. Compared with newly diagnosed patients, patients with persistent Graves' disease had lower TCR Shannon entropy and fewer highly expanded clones, which suggests clonal expansion. Only peripheral blood was studied, because thyroid tissue, the primary lesion, was inaccessible. The small sample size was acknowledged by the authors as a limitation that may reduce accuracy.

The library was produced with multiplex PCR. Sequencing took place on an Illumina HiSeq 4000. To build TCR beta libraries, CDR3 regions were amplified by Arm-PCR using iRepertoire HTBI primers. Gel purification was performed on PCR products prior to sequencing. In the original analysis: Across samples, some 62 TRBV and 13 to 15 TRBJ segments were identified and used for gene usage analysis of CDR3 amino acid clonotypes. COPE and FqMerger were used to merge the filtered high-quality paired reads into contigs. BLAST was used to align contigs to the IMGT TRBV, TRBD and TRBJ reference genes, and CDR3 was defined following IMGT. Clonotypes above 0.1% frequency were classified as highly expanded clones. Repertoire diversity was measured by Shannon entropy, and V-J evenness by the Gini coefficient. A clonotype found in more than one individual was treated as public. In TCRdb, the public reads were trimmed at Q25 with fastp and aligned with MiXCR, with productive beta chains retained. Every entry covers one CDR3 protein and lists the most common genes and DNA from its rows. These V and J calls are TCRdb output, not the study's own analysis. The sample data list under 250,000 distinct CDR3 sequences, and over 20% of these were observed just once. Around 13% of the sample is held by the ten biggest clonotypes.

The CDR3 contains 13 residues, cysteine and phenylalanine counted. Of the read, only the CDR3 DNA is kept; its 39 bases are in frame from base 1. For this chain, trimming is 2 bases at the V end and 7 bases at the J end, and the number of junction bases without a gene match is 4. Based on the germline V gene, the CDR1 and CDR2 sequences are MGHDK and SYGVNS. Turning to this clonotype: The target of this receptor is not known. No clone much larger than this one lies a single base away; base qualities are absent.

The rearrangement joined TRBV25-1 to TRBJ1-2; TRBD1 aligns with 7 central bases. The sequencing here drew on peripheral blood mononuclear cells (PBMCs), taken at new diagnosis, from a patient treated with antithyroid drugs. This receptor was identified in a female donor with Graves disease. The base sequence is TGTGCCAGCAGTGAAAGGGGGCGAAGTGGCTACACCTTC. Its protein is CASSERGRSGYTF.